This T cell receptor beta chain was obtained from a study of cytomegalovirus exposure and HLA in healthy donors. For the study at large: In terms of ancestry, the Caucasian-associated cluster contained about 80% of the approximately 400 genotyped donors.

V gave up 6 bases and J gave up 8 bases; unmatched junction bases: 3. The CDR3 is made up of 14 amino acids. The V gene's germline CDR1 is ENHRY and CDR2 SYGVKD. Whole-study findings and limits: Apart from CMV serostatus, no immune exposure information was available. TCR beta sequences numbering under 20,000 were associated with HLA alleles at 0.05 false discovery rate in a later analysis.

Vbeta (60) and Jbeta (13) primers were used in the PCR. Measured with immunoSEQ multiplex PCR; TCRdb has only the in-frame clones, and not every one. The table has about 120,000 clones, over 60% seen once. This clone was seen only a few times. The antigen remains unidentified. The chain carries TRBV10-3 and TRBJ2-1, with 14 positions matching TRBD2. The source material was PBMCs. The sequence came from a middle-aged woman in good health and CMV-seropositive. DNA of the CDR3: TGTGCCATCAGGGGACTAGCGGGAGCGGATGAGCAGTTCTTC. It codes for CAIRGLAGADEQFF.